This T cell receptor beta chain emerged from a study of shared clonotypes between healthy human individuals. Overall study results and limits: Non-shared clonotypes showed lower generation probabilities than clonotypes common to all four donors. Richness estimates generally favored naive over memory subsets.

Source study methods: There were no quality scores in the junction-only immunoSEQ sequences, so filtering differed. Method: immunoSEQ multiplex PCR; TCRdb's copy keeps in-frame clones and lacks some. V, J and clone size were drawn from that table, and D and trimming were deduced from the DNA. The table lists about a million clones, less than 85% of them singletons, with over 1.3% in the top ten. V dropped 10 bases and J dropped 3; count of bases not matched to a gene: 7. Germline CDR1 reads MNHEY; CDR2 reads SMNVEV (reference sequence). The CDR3 covers 13 residues. Concerning this clone: Its specificity is not known.

Memory CD4+ cells were the fraction left after CD45RA+ naive selection. The chain has TRBV27 and TRBJ2-3; the match to TRBD1 covers 7 bases. The sample consisted of memory CD4+ T cells sorted from blood. Indicated subset: CD45RA-negative fraction. This receptor was identified in a man between 18 and 29 years old in good health. CDR3 DNA sequence: TGTGCCACCAGACAGGGTATTACAGATACGCAGTATTTT. Protein: CATRQGITDTQYF.